The clone carrying this TCR beta chain was recorded a few times. TCRdb analysed the RT-PCR reads with MiXCR anew, one entry per CDR3 protein. This sample has about 680,000 distinct CDR3 sequences; over 12% occur once, and the top ten carry roughly 4%. Trimming cost V 1 base and J 4 bases, with 13 bases left between them. The CDR3 totals 15 residues. Germline CDR1 SGHTA, CDR2 FQGNSA. The TCR was taken from a female donor in good health, serving as a healthy control. V usage is TRBV7-2 and J usage is TRBJ1-2; a weak D match, TRBD1 (6 bases). Sequenced: memory CD4+ T cells from blood. The CDR3 nucleotides read TGTGCCAGCAGCTTAGACGGGGGGCGCGGCTATGGCTACACCTTC. It translates to CASSLDGGRGYGYTF.